This T cell receptor beta chain was retrieved from a study of CXCR3-negative and CXCR3-positive naive CD8 T cells (dated by TCRdb to the late 2010s). Study-level background: In total, 130 million to 150 million TRB reads were obtained, which works out to roughly 1.5 +/- 0.3 million reads per library. TRBV-TRBJ cluster analysis included naive subsets from 5 donors and memory cells from 3 donors. Diversity and physicochemical repertoire analyses covered over 10 donors pooled from two independent experiments. Study-wide findings and limitations: CXCR3 expression partially decreased after cryopreservation, so most assays used freshly isolated PBMCs. Both naive subsets had comparably high repertoire diversity, while memory CD8+ T cells had much lower repertoire diversity. Because surface CD5, which has been linked to self-reactivity in mice, was comparable between naive subsets, TCR interaction strength was also inferred from TRB CDR3 physicochemical properties. TRBV-TRBJ usage was similar between naive CXCR3-negative and CXCR3-positive cells from the same donor, while memory cells showed distinct patterns.

Sequencing instrument: NextSeq 550. The Human TCR Profiling Kit (MiLaboratory) was used to prepare UMI-labeled 5' RACE TRB cDNA libraries. The full amount of extracted RNA was used for cDNA synthesis, and the full amount of resulting cDNA was used for PCR amplification. Libraries were prepared in parallel using an identical number of PCR cycles. In the authors' own workflow: With a minimum of two reads required per UMI, MIGEC and MiXCR pulled out about 50,000 +/- 10,000 unique UMI-labeled TRB cDNA molecules from each library. Each library averaged roughly 36,000 +/- 9,600 functional in-frame TRB CDR3 nucleotide clonotypes without stop codons. After each sample was downsampled to 5000 UMI-labeled TRB molecules, VDJtools was used to calculate diversity metrics such as normalized Shannon-Wiener and Chao1. VDJtools was used to calculate clonotype-size-weighted physicochemical properties of the central five CDR3 residues, namely interaction energy, strength, volume and Kidera factor 4. Each entry corresponds to one CDR3 protein sequence from reads that TCRdb reprocessed, and DNA is not given. These V and J calls originate from TCRdb's pipeline instead of the authors' own analysis. The table for this sample shows under 70,000 distinct CDR3 sequences. The ten largest clones add up to 20% of the sample.

Comments on this clonotype: The target of this receptor is not known.

The germline V gene sets CDR1 to SGHAT and CDR2 to FQNNGV. The CDR3 runs 16 amino acids, cysteine and phenylalanine included. DNA was not recorded. Each CD8+ T cell subset was flow-sorted in triplicate, with roughly 300,000 cells per subset placed directly into RLT lysis buffer. Peripheral blood mononuclear cells were isolated from buffy coats using standard density gradient centrifugation. An RNeasy Mini Kit was used to extract total RNA from the sorted cells. Sequenced input: memory CD8+ T cells from blood. The cell subset or site label here, explained by the study, means: conventional CD8+ memory T cells (TMEM), sorted as controls. The sequence is built from TRBV11-2 and TRBJ2-2; the D gene TCRdb calls, TRBD1, cannot be checked with no DNA. The TCR sequence derives from a human donor in good health. Some clones in this sample may be carry-over from other donors' samples. The CDR3: CASSLDDRGITGELFF.